These 29 T cell receptor beta chains share one sample of origin, sequenced in a study of vaccination and CD4 T cells after COVID-19. For these TCRs, the target antigens are not known. Oncomine TCR Beta short-read sequencing was applied to DNA from cultured CD4+ T cells. TCRdb independently ran MiXCR on the PCR reads; one entry per CDR3 protein. The table shows about 19,000 distinct CDR3 sequences, with approximately 40% occurring only once. Treatment noted: roughly 10-day PBMC culture with coronavirus spike peptide pools or control peptides (ViraFEST assay). Sample: cultured CD4+ T cells from blood. These receptors came from a human donor with COVID-19.

This clonotype was seen only a few times. CDR3 nucleotides: TGTGCCAGCAGCTTCCTCTGGGGCGATGGCTACACCTTC. This sequence encodes CASSFLWGDGYTF. The rearrangement joins TRBV7-9 to TRBJ1-2; D is possibly TRBD1 (5 bases). CDR1 and CDR2 (germline): SEHNR, FQNEAQ (reference sequence). The CDR3 covers 13 residues. The V end was cut by 3 bases, the J end by 6 bases, with 11 bases between.

The chain is built from TRBV20-1 and TRBJ2-3; either TRBD1 or TRBD2 may supply D (5 bases each). CDR3 length: 14 amino acids. Germline V gives CDR1 DFQATT, CDR2 SNEGSKA (reference sequence). Trimming pared 4 bases from V and 0 bases from J, leaving 11 bases between. The CDR3 is CSAIGAGSTDTQYF. In DNA form, the CDR3 reads TGCAGTGCTATTGGGGCGGGTAGCACAGATACGCAGTATTTT.

This clonotype was observed a handful of times. The V call is TRBV30, the J call TRBJ1-2; 9 positions agree with TRBD1. The V segment lost 2 bases and the J segment 4 bases; nucleotides outside the gene matches: 5. The germline CDR1 and CDR2 sequences are GTSNPN and SVGIG (reference sequence). The CDR3 loop spans 14 amino acids. The CDR3: CAWSPTGGRYGYTF. The CDR3 region has the DNA TGTGCCTGGAGTCCAACAGGGGGCCGCTATGGCTACACCTTC. The full variable domain, in which reference TRBV30 and TRBJ1-2 provide the parts outside the CDR3, is SQTIHQWPATLVQPVGSPLSLECTVEGTSNPNLYWYRQAAGRGLQLLFYSVGIGQISSEVPQNLSASRPQDRQFILSSKKLLLSDSGFYLCAWSPTGGRYGYTFGSGTRLTVV.

The gene calls are TRBV7-2 and TRBJ1-4, with 7 bases matching TRBD1. The V and J ends lost 7 bases and 5 bases, in that order; junction bases with no gene match: 4. CDR3 length: 13 residues. Germline V gives CDR1 SGHTA, CDR2 FQGNSA. CDR3 in amino acids: CASTPTGNEKLFF. DNA of the CDR3: TGTGCCAGCACCCCGACAGGGAATGAAAAACTGTTTTTT.

This rearrangement joins TRBV6-2 or TRBV6-3 to TRBJ2-3; the D is unclear. Looked up from germline, CDR1 is MNHEY and CDR2 is SVGEGT. Deletions cut 2 bases from V and 6 bases from J, with 6 bases between. The CDR3 consists of 12 residues. CDR3 amino acids: CASSYAVDTQYF. In DNA form, the CDR3 reads TGTGCCAGCAGTTACGCGGTGGATACGCAGTATTTT.

This clonotype was seen more than once but under ten times. The chain has TRBV6-2 or TRBV6-3 and TRBJ2-3; 9 bases are shared with TRBD2. The CDR3 length is 13 residues. CDR1 is MNHEY, CDR2 SVGEGT, per germline. The V and J ends lost 8 bases and 8 bases, in that order; junction bases with no gene match: 8. The CDR3 is CASGGGAGVTQYF. CDR3 sequence (DNA): TGTGCCAGCGGCGGGGGGGCGGGTGTTACGCAGTATTTT.

In this sample, this clonotype turned up a few times. The chain is built from TRBV12-3 or TRBV12-4 and TRBJ1-2; TRBD1 agrees at 12 bases. The V segment lost 6 bases and the J segment 6 bases; nucleotides outside the gene matches: 8. The CDR3 has 15 amino acids. The chain's CDR3 is CASRTSGQGAHGYTF. The CDR3 nucleotides are TGTGCCAGCAGGACATCGGGACAGGGGGCTCATGGCTACACCTTC.

The chain links TRBV6-1 to TRBJ1-1; D perhaps matches TRBD1 (6 bases). This CDR3 comprises 14 residues. Germline CDR1 MNHNS, CDR2 SASEGT. Between the trimmed V and J ends, which lost 7 bases and 1 base, there was a span of 13 bases. The CDR3 region has the DNA TGTGCCAGCAACCTGGACAGCGCGAACACTGAAGCTTTCTTT. This encodes CASNLDSANTEAFF.

This clonotype was observed once. This sequence joins TRBV20-1 and TRBJ2-7; unclear D gene. Germline loops: CDR1 DFQATT, CDR2 SNEGSKA (reference sequence). The CDR3 totals 13 residues. For the CDR3, the DNA is TGCACGCAACGCACAGAGTCCTCCTACGAGCAGTACTTC. The encoded protein is CTQRTESSYEQYF.

The V gene is TRBV15, the J gene TRBJ2-7, with 9 bases that match TRBD1. The germline V gene encodes CDR1 LNHNV and CDR2 YYDKDF (reference sequence). The trim removed 1 base at V and 1 base at J, leaving 5 bases unmatched. CDR3 length: 16 amino acids. The DNA for the CDR3 is TGTGCCACCAGCAGAGCCGGGACAGGGAGGTCCTACGAGCAGTACTTC. This sequence encodes CATSRAGTGRSYEQYF.

This clonotype showed up just a few times. V and J are TRBV11-2 and TRBJ1-2, with D maybe TRBD1 (6 bases). CDR3 length: 16 residues. Germline lookup yields CDR1 SGHAT and CDR2 FQNNGV. V was trimmed by 1 base and J by 1 base, leaving 13 bases between them. As DNA, the CDR3 is TGTGCCAGCAGCTTAGGGACAGCCCGTAATAACTATGGCTACACCTTC. Protein product: CASSLGTARNNYGYTF.

This clonotype has a handful of counts. A read error may produce the germline difference seen at one junction end. V is TRBV20-1 and J is TRBJ1-4, with 7 bases that match TRBD1. The CDR3 spans 14 residues. CDR1 is DFQATT, CDR2 SNEGSKA, per germline (reference sequence). The CDR3 sequence: CSAREGQSVEKLFF. In nucleotides, the CDR3 is TGCAGTGCTCGAGAGGGACAGTCAGTGGAAAAACTGTTTTTT.

The chain carries TRBV20-1 and TRBJ1-5, with D unresolved. The DNA end favors TRBJ2-3, so the J call may be wrong. Germline V gene lookup returns CDR1 DFQATT and CDR2 SNEGSKA (reference sequence). CDR3 length: 14 amino acids. In DNA form, the CDR3 reads TGCAGTGCTAGAGAGGGGAATAGCAATCAGCCCCAGTATTTT. Translated: CSAREGNSNQPQYF.

This clonotype was detected only once. This chain joins TRBV11-3 and TRBJ1-1, with 9 bases that match TRBD1. V shed 1 base and J 6 bases; nucleotides not matched to a gene: 6. The germline gives CDR1 SGHNT, CDR2 YENEEA. The CDR3 sequence is 15 residues long. The CDR3 DNA reads TGTGCCAGCAGCTTAGGGACAGGGGAAGGCTCTGAAGCTTTCTTT. Translated: CASSLGTGEGSEAFF.

The V call is TRBV5-1, the J call TRBJ2-3; TRBD2 matches at 9 bases. Germline trimming cut 7 bases from V and 2 bases from J; bases unmatched to any gene: 8. The CDR3 totals 15 residues. CDR1 is SGHRS, CDR2 YFSETQ, per germline. For the CDR3, the DNA is TGCGCCAGCTCCGATAGCGGGGGCTCCACAGATACGCAGTATTTT. Its translation is CASSDSGGSTDTQYF.

This clonotype was recorded a few times. The chain uses TRBV2 and TRBJ2-2; 10 bases map to TRBD1. Trimming removed 7 bases from V and 6 bases from J; junction bases left unmatched: 5. Germline CDR1 and CDR2: SNHLY and FYNNEI. The CDR3 consists of 14 residues. CDR3 DNA sequence: TGTGCCAGCACTGCGGACAGGGGGTCCGGGGAGCTGTTTTTT. Translating gives CASTADRGSGELFF.

This chain connects TRBV19 to TRBJ1-5, with 7 bases aligning to TRBD1. The CDR3 has 14 amino acids. The germline V gene has CDR1 LNHDA and CDR2 SQIVND (reference sequence). J gave up 3 bases and V 9 bases, and 8 bases lay outside the gene matches. The CDR3 loop is CASRGEGDNQPQHF. CDR3 DNA: TGTGCCAGCAGGGGGGAGGGTGACAATCAGCCCCAGCATTTT. The variable domain in full, with the rest retrieved from reference TRBV19 and TRBJ1-5, is DGGITQSPKYLFRKEGQNVTLSCEQNLNHDAMYWYRQDPGQGLRLIYYSQIVNDFQKGDIAEGYSVSREKKESFPLTVTSAQKNPTAFYLCASRGEGDNQPQHFGDGTRLSIL.

The V and J genes are TRBV6-1 and TRBJ1-6; D is uncertain. The CDR3 totals 15 residues. V was shortened by 4 bases and J by 1 base, with 8 bases between the two germline ends. CDR1 and CDR2 (germline): MNHNS, SASEGT. CDR3 amino acids: CASSARESYNSPLHF. The DNA for the CDR3 is TGTGCCAGCAGTGCTAGGGAATCCTATAATTCACCCCTCCACTTT.

The chain links TRBV7-6 to TRBJ2-5, with TRBD2 as a possible D gene (6 bases). CDR1 SGHVS and CDR2 FNYEAQ come from the germline V gene. This CDR3 has 13 residues. The V and J ends lost 7 bases and 5 bases respectively, with 14 bases between them. The DNA of the CDR3 is TGTGCCAGCACCCTGGCGGGGAGGGAGACCCAGTACTTC. The encoded protein is CASTLAGRETQYF.

This clonotype was recorded only once. The chain's CDR3 is CSASGRGWELFF. The CDR3 coding sequence is TGCAGTGCCAGCGGGCGGGGGTGGGAGCTGTTTTTT. The rearrangement links TRBV20-1 to TRBJ2-2, with 7 nucleotides matching TRBD2. CDR1 DFQATT and CDR2 SNEGSKA come from the germline V gene (reference sequence). J gave up 9 bases and V 6 bases, and 7 bases lay outside the gene matches. The CDR3 extends over 12 amino acids.

J is TRBJ1-1 and V is TRBV28; a possible D gene is TRBD1 (5 bases). CDR3 length: 17 residues. The germline V gene encodes CDR1 MDHEN and CDR2 SYDVKM. The V and J ends lost 5 bases and 0 bases respectively, with 19 bases between them. CDR3 amino acids: CASSPNYIGALNTEAFF. The DNA of the CDR3 is TGTGCCAGCAGTCCTAACTACATTGGGGCCCTGAACACTGAAGCTTTCTTT.

The chain couples TRBV9 to TRBJ1-6; no firm D call. The CDR3 runs 15 residues. Per the germline V gene, CDR1 is SGDLS and CDR2 is YYNGEE. Trimming left V 0 bases short and J 0 bases short, with 4 bases between. CDR3 loop: CASSVDSSYNSPLHF. The CDR3 bases are TGTGCCAGCAGCGTAGACAGCTCCTATAATTCACCCCTCCACTTT.

The chain joins TRBV2 to TRBJ1-5; D not certain. The V gene lost 3 bases and the J gene lost 7 bases, with 7 bases spanning the gap. The CDR3 loop spans 12 amino acids. Germline V gene lookup returns CDR1 SNHLY and CDR2 FYNNEI. This CDR3 is CASSDEVQPQHF. In DNA form, the CDR3 reads TGTGCCAGCAGTGATGAGGTGCAGCCCCAGCATTTT.

The genes are TRBV24-1 and TRBJ1-5; D unclear. Trimming took off 3 bases at V and 4 bases at J, with 9 bases between the two ends. This CDR3 comprises 14 residues. Germline CDR1 and CDR2: KGHDR and SFDVKD. The CDR3 is CATSDKRNNQPQHF. The CDR3 DNA sequence: TGTGCCACCAGTGATAAACGAAATAATCAGCCCCAGCATTTT.

This chain links TRBV4-2 with TRBJ1-1; the D is unclear. Trimming removed 0 bases at V and 10 bases at J, with 15 bases between. The CDR3 is made up of 14 amino acids. Germline V gene sequence: CDR1 LGHNA, CDR2 YNFKEQ. The CDR3 region has the DNA TGTGCCAGCAGCCAAGAACCCCGGACGCCTTTAGCTTTCTTT. Protein product: CASSQEPRTPLAFF.

The chain combines TRBV11-3 with TRBJ2-3; D might be TRBD2 (5 bases). With 1 base removed from V and 1 base from J, the gap between germline ends came to 9 bases. The CDR3 has 15 amino acids. Germline assignment: CDR1 SGHNT and CDR2 YENEEA. CDR3 amino acids: CASSLGAGGTDTQYF. DNA for the CDR3: TGTGCCAGCAGCTTAGGGGCCGGGGGCACAGATACGCAGTATTTT.

This clonotype was counted between two and nine times. V and J are TRBV11-1 and TRBJ2-5, with D perhaps matching TRBD2 (5 bases). The CDR3 covers 16 residues. V lost 6 bases and J 5 bases, leaving 22 bases between the germline ends. CDR1 is SGHAT and CDR2 is FQDESV in the germline V gene (reference sequence). As DNA, the CDR3 is TGTGCCAGCAGTAGGAGCGGAGGCGCTAGTGGGGAGACCCAGTACTTC. It codes for CASSRSGGASGETQYF.

The chain joins TRBV11-2 to TRBJ2-4; D unclear. The CDR3 consists of 13 residues. Trimming removed 5 bases at V and 10 bases at J, with 15 bases between. Germline V gives CDR1 SGHAT, CDR2 FQNNGV. In DNA, the CDR3 is TGTGCCAGCAGCGAGCCCCGGGTGATTATTCAGTACTTC. This encodes CASSEPRVIIQYF.

This clonotype came up once. The rearrangement joins TRBV5-4 to TRBJ1-4; possibly TRBD1 for D (5 bases). The CDR3 is 17 amino acids. V gave up 4 bases and J gave up 5 bases, with 21 bases separating them. From germline, CDR1 is SGHNT and CDR2 YYREEE (reference sequence). CDR3 sequence (DNA): TGTGCCAGCAGCACCCCGGACACCGCGGGTTTGAATGAAAAACTGTTTTTT. This gives the protein CASSTPDTAGLNEKLFF.